The 12 T cell receptor beta chains below come from one sample, sequenced in a study of T-cell memory formation after mild COVID-19 (dated by TCRdb to 2020 to 2022). Libraries were constructed by 5' RACE. The listed sequencing device is Illumina NovaSeq 6000. The public reads were run again by TCRdb, first through fastp at Q25 and then through MiXCR, and only productive beta chains were kept. Each entry merges the rows of one CDR3 protein and shows their most common DNA and genes. A total of 350,000 or so distinct CDR3 sequences appear in this sample, around a fifth of them only once. The ten largest clones take up over 20% of the sample. Sequencing was performed on PBMCs or a T cell subset sorted from them (not recorded which). The receptors were sampled from a young man who had mild COVID-19 (a few samples of this study predate the infection). The sample titles of this study are shuffled in the database, so cell type and time point are left out; the donor was told from shared clones.

The CDR3 spells CAISVTGPPGEQYF. As DNA, the CDR3 is TGTGCCATCAGTGTCACGGGACCGCCCGGGGAGCAGTACTTC. This chain connects TRBV10-3 to TRBJ2-7; D is perhaps TRBD1 or TRBD2 (5 bases each). Trimming stripped 4 bases from V and 7 bases from J, with 17 bases between. The germline CDR1 and CDR2 sequences are ENHRY and SYGVKD. This CDR3 is built from 14 residues.

This chain connects TRBV6-1 to TRBJ1-2, with D hard to call. Germline CDR1 reads MNHNS; CDR2 reads SASEGT. CDR3 length equals 12 residues. The germline V and J ends were trimmed by 11 bases and 2 bases, with 12 bases remaining between them. The CDR3 bases are TGTGCCGCGGAAGCGTACAACTATGGCTACACCTTC. Translation: CAAEAYNYGYTF.

This clonotype was counted at least ten times. The chain employs TRBV12-3 or TRBV12-4 and TRBJ1-2; perhaps TRBD1 as D (6 bases). Deletions cut 6 bases from V and 5 bases from J, with 13 bases between. This CDR3 contains 13 residues. CDR3 DNA: TGTGCCAGCAGCCCGACAGGCCAGTATGGCTACACCTTC. Amino acids: CASSPTGQYGYTF.

The rearrangement joins TRBV11-3 to TRBJ1-1; possible D gene TRBD1, 6 bases. This CDR3 has 12 amino acids. CDR1 SGHNT and CDR2 YENEEA come from the germline V gene. V lost 1 base and J 10 bases, leaving 10 bases between the germline ends. The CDR3 is CASSLGTGIAFF. DNA of the CDR3: TGTGCCAGCAGCTTAGGTACAGGGATAGCTTTCTTT.

The rearrangement links TRBV6-6 to TRBJ2-3, with 9 bases aligning to TRBD2. The CDR3 has 13 residues. With 10 bases clipped from V and 5 bases from J, the junction kept 7 bases outside the gene matches. Germline CDR1 and CDR2: MNHNY and SVGAGI (reference sequence). CDR3 DNA sequence: TGTGCCACCGGGACTAGCTATCGAGATACGCAGTATTTT. Translation: CATGTSYRDTQYF.

V gene TRBV19 combines with J gene TRBJ2-7; TRBD2 agrees at 7 bases. The CDR3 contains 12 residues. Germline-derived CDR1 and CDR2 are LNHDA and SQIVND (reference sequence). V trimming: 6 bases; J trimming: 4 bases; junction bases outside the gene matches: 3. CDR3 in amino acids: CASSRGGYEQYF. As DNA, the CDR3 is TGTGCCAGTAGCCGGGGAGGGTACGAGCAGTACTTC.

V is TRBV18 and J is TRBJ2-5; unclear D gene. CDR3 length: 13 residues. Germline V gene sequence: CDR1 KGHSH, CDR2 LQKENI. V shed 4 bases and J shed 0 bases, with 6 bases lying between them. CDR3 in DNA: TGTGCCAGCTCACGCAGCAACCAAGAGACCCAGTACTTC. It codes for CASSRSNQETQYF.

The DNA for the CDR3 is TGTGCCAGTTATATTGCTGGTGGAAACACCATATATTTT. It translates to CASYIAGGNTIYF. The chain is built from TRBV6-6 and TRBJ1-3; D gene unclear. Germline V gene data show CDR1 as MNHNY and CDR2 as SVGAGI (reference sequence). The V end was cut by 9 bases, the J end by 3 bases, with 12 bases between. CDR3 size: 13 residues.

This clonotype was detected ten times or more. This rearrangement joins TRBV5-5 to TRBJ2-5; D tentatively fits TRBD1 or TRBD2 (5 bases each). This CDR3 contains 13 residues. Germline V gene sequence: CDR1 SGHKS, CDR2 YYEKEE (reference sequence). The V and J ends lost 0 bases and 4 bases respectively, with 7 bases between them. The CDR3: CASSLEGTETQYF. CDR3 nucleotides: TGTGCCAGCAGCTTGGAAGGGACAGAGACCCAGTACTTC.

The genes are TRBV7-9 and TRBJ1-6; unclear D gene. V lost 5 bases and J 3 bases, leaving 8 bases between the germline ends. The CDR3 runs to 14 residues. Germline-derived CDR1 and CDR2 are SEHNR and FQNEAQ (reference sequence). CDR3 region: CASSVAFYNSPLHF. The CDR3 DNA is TGTGCCAGCAGCGTGGCATTCTATAATTCACCCCTCCACTTT.

The sample holds a few counts of this clonotype. The chain links TRBV27 to TRBJ2-7; TRBD2 aligns across 7 bases. Trimming at V came to 3 bases and at J to 11 bases, leaving 10 bases not matched to a gene. CDR3 length: 13 residues. Germline V lookup: CDR1 MNHEY, CDR2 SMNVEV (reference sequence). The CDR3 reads CASSLGGVEIEYF. CDR3 in DNA: TGTGCCAGCAGTTTGGGAGGGGTTGAGATTGAGTACTTC.

This clonotype was seen more than once but under ten times. The genes are TRBV10-3 and TRBJ1-5; D remains unclear. CDR3 length: 15 residues. V shed 3 bases and J shed 7 bases, with 16 bases lying between them. CDR1 is ENHRY, CDR2 SYGVKD, per germline. The CDR3 DNA is TGTGCCATCAGTGATGGAGGGAGTGGGTTCCAGCCCCAGCATTTT. Protein: CAISDGGSGFQPQHF.